This T cell receptor beta chain was sequenced in a study of shared clonotypes between healthy human individuals. Study at large: CD4 naive and CD4 memory each took three plates per donor, while CD8 naive took two and CD8 memory one. Study-wide findings and caveats: Estimated richness values were generally larger in naive subsets than in memory subsets.

Some 27,000 T cell genomes, or around 200 ng DNA, went into the sorted-subset replicate PCRs. Clones were read by immunoSEQ multiplex PCR, and TCRdb kept only the in-frame ones, dropping some. The table lists about 380,000 clones, 90% to 98% of them singletons, with 0.32% in the top ten. The CDR3 spans 14 residues. Per the germline V gene, CDR1 is SEHNR and CDR2 is FQNEAQ (reference sequence). The V gene lost 3 bases and the J gene lost 3 bases, with 9 bases spanning the gap. The donors were all Caucasian adults (living in Nashville, Tennessee). Concerning this clone: The antigen is undetermined.

Material for sequencing was memory CD8+ T cells sorted from blood. The subset denotes: CD45RO+ cells pooled with CCR7-negative TemRA cells. The clonotype comes from a man in his thirties or forties in good health. The V gene is TRBV7-9, the J gene TRBJ1-5; D remains ambiguous. DNA of the CDR3: TGTGCCAGCAGCTTCATGGGGTTCAATCAGCCCCAGCATTTT. Translating it yields CASSFMGFNQPQHF.